A selection of T cell receptor beta chains follows, all from one sample in a study of OX40 agonist ivuxolimab in advanced cancers. Data came from immunoSEQ multiplex PCR; TCRdb stores just in-frame clones and leaves some out. The repertoire includes 150,000 to 180,000 clones, around 94% of them detected once, and around 0.31% sits in the top ten. The sequencing here drew on CD4+ or CD8+ T cells sorted from blood, taken in a trial of the OX40 agonist ivuxolimab. These receptors were collected from an adult with an advanced solid tumor such as melanoma, head and neck, liver or kidney cancer. The CDR3 runs from the conserved cysteine through the conserved F or W. Fields, in order: V gene, D gene, clone size, J gene, CDR3 DNA, CDR3 protein. D genes are given only for firm matches. Rows give clone size only sometimes, using once, few, many, or a class for an expanded clone.

v_gene: TRBV19
d_gene: NA
abundance: NA
j_gene: TRBJ2-5
CDR3nt: TGTGCCAGTAGCCCTGGTTTATCGGGGGTCGAGACCCAGTACTTC
CDR3aa: CASSPGLSGVETQYF

v_gene: TRBV6-5
d_gene: NA
abundance: NA
j_gene: TRBJ2-5
CDR3nt: TGTGCCAGCAGATCATCAACAACTCAAGAGACCCAGTACTTC
CDR3aa: CASRSSTTQETQYF

v_gene: TRBV7-6
d_gene: NA
abundance: NA
j_gene: TRBJ1-3
CDR3nt: TGTGCCAGCAGCTTCCGGTCGGGGTCTGGAAACACCATATATTTT
CDR3aa: CASSFRSGSGNTIYF

v_gene: TRBV18
d_gene: NA
abundance: NA
j_gene: TRBJ1-1
CDR3nt: TGTGCCAGCTCACCCAGGGTATTCGCGAACACTGAAGCTTTCTTT
CDR3aa: CASSPRVFANTEAFF

v_gene: TRBV18
d_gene: TRBD1
abundance: NA
j_gene: TRBJ1-5
CDR3nt: TGTGCCAGCTCACGGGACAGGAGCAATCAGCCCCAGCATTTT
CDR3aa: CASSRDRSNQPQHF

v_gene: TRBV6-1
d_gene: NA
abundance: NA
j_gene: TRBJ1-2
CDR3nt: TGTGCCAGCAGTGAAAATGGGCCCCTTTATGGCTACACCTTC
CDR3aa: CASSENGPLYGYTF

v_gene: TRBV19
d_gene: NA
abundance: few
j_gene: TRBJ2-3
CDR3nt: TGTGCCACCCGCCCGGGCTCCACAGATACGCAGTATTTT
CDR3aa: CATRPGSTDTQYF

v_gene: TRBV5-6
d_gene: TRBD1
abundance: NA
j_gene: TRBJ1-2
CDR3nt: TGTGCCAGCAGCTTGGGGACAGGGACCTATGGCTACACCTTC
CDR3aa: CASSLGTGTYGYTF

v_gene: TRBV5-6
d_gene: NA
abundance: NA
j_gene: TRBJ1-1
CDR3nt: TGTGCCAGCAGCAGGGGTCGTTCAGGGGTCTACCGAGAAACTGAAGCTTTCTTT
CDR3aa: CASSRGRSGVYRETEAFF

v_gene: TRBV11-2
d_gene: NA
abundance: NA
j_gene: TRBJ2-7
CDR3nt: TGTGCCAGCACCCGACTTGGGGCCGAGCAGTACTTC
CDR3aa: CASTRLGAEQYF

v_gene: TRBV2
d_gene: NA
abundance: NA
j_gene: TRBJ1-6
CDR3nt: TGTGCCAGCAGTGTAAACAGCAATTCACCCCTCCACTTT
CDR3aa: CASSVNSNSPLHF

v_gene: TRBV7-2
d_gene: TRBD2
abundance: NA
j_gene: TRBJ2-1
CDR3nt: TGTGCCAGCAGCTTACGACTAGCGGGCTCCTACAATGAGCAGTTCTTC
CDR3aa: CASSLRLAGSYNEQFF

v_gene: TRBV28
d_gene: NA
abundance: NA
j_gene: TRBJ1-1
CDR3nt: TGTGCCAGCAGCGCCCTCGGGGGTATTACTACTGAAGCTTTCTTT
CDR3aa: CASSALGGITTEAFF

v_gene: TRBV19
d_gene: NA
abundance: NA
j_gene: TRBJ1-5
CDR3nt: TGTGCCAGTAGTATAGAGTGGCAGCCCCAGCATTTT
CDR3aa: CASSIEWQPQHF

v_gene: TRBV30
d_gene: TRBD1
abundance: NA
j_gene: TRBJ1-1
CDR3nt: TGTGCCTGGAACCCGACAGGGAATAAGTGGGCTTTCTTT
CDR3aa: CAWNPTGNKWAFF

v_gene: TRBV30
d_gene: NA
abundance: NA
j_gene: TRBJ1-6
CDR3nt: TGTGCCTGGAGTCCGAGGCTGCCGGGGAATAATTCACCCCTCCACTTT
CDR3aa: CAWSPRLPGNNSPLHF

v_gene: TRBV15
d_gene: TRBD1
abundance: NA
j_gene: TRBJ1-4
CDR3nt: TGTGCCACCCACAGGGGGGTTGATGAAAAACTGTTTTTT
CDR3aa: CATHRGVDEKLFF

v_gene: TRBV5-1
d_gene: TRBD1
abundance: NA
j_gene: TRBJ1-4
CDR3nt: TGCGCCAGCAGTCTGGGAGGGACAGGGCCTGAAAAACTGTTTTTT
CDR3aa: CASSLGGTGPEKLFF

v_gene: TRBV5-1
d_gene: TRBD2
abundance: NA
j_gene: TRBJ2-5
CDR3nt: TGCGCCAGCAGCTTAGGGACTAGCGTCTTGGAGACCCAGTACTTC
CDR3aa: CASSLGTSVLETQYF

v_gene: TRBV6-6
d_gene: NA
abundance: NA
j_gene: TRBJ2-3
CDR3nt: TGTGCCAGCAGTCCGGGGGCAGATACGCAGTATTTT
CDR3aa: CASSPGADTQYF

v_gene: TRBV5-4
d_gene: TRBD1
abundance: NA
j_gene: TRBJ1-2
CDR3nt: TGTGCCAGCAGCTTGAGGGGGCAAGGAGGCTACACCTTC
CDR3aa: CASSLRGQGGYTF

v_gene: TRBV15
d_gene: NA
abundance: NA
j_gene: TRBJ1-4
CDR3nt: TGTGCCACCACCAGGGCGGGAAATGAAAAACTGTTTTTT
CDR3aa: CATTRAGNEKLFF